The rows below give T cell receptor beta chains drawn from one sample of a study of blood T cell repertoires in COVID-19. Generated by immunoSEQ multiplex PCR, the TCRdb table keeps only in-frame clones and is missing some. The sample lists around 240,000 clones, approximately 82% seen once, with approximately 1.9% in the top ten. The source material was peripheral blood. These receptors came from an elderly woman with acute or convalescent COVID-19. Both conserved end residues are part of each CDR3. D genes are given only for firm matches. Size tells how often a clone was seen (once, few, many) or the class of an expanded clone, and some rows leave it out.

size	V	J	D	DNA	CDR3
NA	TRBV5-6	TRBJ1-1	NA	TGTGCCAGCAGCTTGAAACAGACAGGTTGGAACACTGAAGCTTTCTTT	CASSLKQTGWNTEAFF
NA	TRBV6-5	TRBJ1-3	NA	TGTGCCACGACAGCTGGAAACACCATATATTTT	CATTAGNTIYF
NA	TRBV19	TRBJ2-1	TRBD2	TGTGCCAGTATCAACGTAGTGTGGCGGGGGGAGGATGAGCAGTTCTTC	CASINVVWRGEDEQFF
NA	TRBV6-5	TRBJ1-2	NA	TGTGCCAGCAGCTCACAGGTTAACTATGGCTACACCTTC	CASSSQVNYGYTF
NA	TRBV2	TRBJ1-4	NA	TGTGCCAGCAGGAACCCGGGACACGGGAGGAGTGAAAAACTGTTTTTT	CASRNPGHGRSEKLFF
NA	TRBV9	TRBJ2-2	TRBD2	TGTGCCAGCAGCCCCGCCGGGACTAGCGTCGGGGAGCTGTTTTTT	CASSPAGTSVGELFF
once	TRBV5-1	TRBJ2-1	TRBD2	TGCGCCAGCAGTCGAACCGGGACTAGCGGTGGCAATGAGCAGTTCTTC	CASSRTGTSGGNEQFF
once	TRBV5-4	TRBJ2-3	NA	TGTGCCAGCAGCACCCGCCGGGCGGGGGCCACAGATACGCAGTATTTT	CASSTRRAGATDTQYF
once	TRBV6-1	TRBJ1-2	NA	TGTGCCAGCAGTGAAGGCAGGGTCTTCTATGGCTACACCTTC	CASSEGRVFYGYTF
once	TRBV5-5	TRBJ2-4	TRBD1	TGTGCCAGCAGCAGCACCTCGACAGGGTCCAAAAACATTCAGTACTTC	CASSSTSTGSKNIQYF
NA	TRBV27	TRBJ1-1	NA	TGTGCCAGCAGTAGGGGGAACACTGAAGCTTTCTTT	CASSRGNTEAFF
NA	TRBV11-2	TRBJ1-2	NA	TGTGCCAGCAGCCCCGGGGGGGGGACGGGCTACACCTTC	CASSPGGGTGYTF
NA	TRBV30	TRBJ1-4	NA	TGTGCCAGCAGAGGCGGCAATAGGGAAAAACTGTTTTTT	CASRGGNREKLFF
NA	TRBV11-2	TRBJ2-4	NA	TGTGCCAGCAGCTTAGGCAGGGACATTCAGTACTTC	CASSLGRDIQYF
NA	TRBV11-2	TRBJ1-1	NA	TGTGCCAGCAGCTTAAGCGCCACTGAAGCTTTCTTT	CASSLSATEAFF
NA	TRBV19	TRBJ1-4	TRBD1	TGTGCCAGTAGCAATCGACAGGGGAGGGCTAATGAAAAACTGTTTTTT	CASSNRQGRANEKLFF
NA	TRBV21-1	TRBJ1-5	NA	TGTGCCAGCAGCTCCCGAAAAATACAGGGTGGGGTGGGCAATCAGCCCCAGCATTTT	CASSSRKIQGGVGNQPQHF
NA	TRBV6-2/TRBV6-3	TRBJ2-1	NA	TGTGCCAGCAGCATTGGGGGGGCGGTTTACAATGAGCAGTTCTTC	CASSIGGAVYNEQFF
few	TRBV27	TRBJ1-5	NA	TGTGCCAGCAGCCCCGGGCGGGGTCAGCCCCAGCATTTT	CASSPGRGQPQHF
NA	TRBV7-2	TRBJ1-1	NA	TGTGCCAGCAGCTTAGCCCTTAACACTGAAGCTTTCTTT	CASSLALNTEAFF
few	TRBV18	TRBJ1-5	NA	TGTGCCAGCTCACCTGAGCGGGGTCCCCTGGGGCAGCCCCAGCATTTT	CASSPERGPLGQPQHF
NA	TRBV3-1/TRBV3-2	TRBJ2-7	NA	TGTGCCAGCAGCCGAACGGGCTCCTACGAGCAGTACTTC	CASSRTGSYEQYF
NA	TRBV11-1	TRBJ1-1	TRBD1	TGTGCCAGCAGCTCACAGGACAGGGTCACTGAAGCTTTCTTT	CASSSQDRVTEAFF
NA	TRBV6-6	TRBJ2-5	NA	TGTGCCAGCAGTTACTCCGGACTCCAAGAGACCCAGTACTTC	CASSYSGLQETQYF
NA	TRBV5-1	TRBJ2-7	TRBD1	TGCGCCAGCAGCTTATCCGGGACAGGGCTCTCCTACGAGCAGTACTTC	CASSLSGTGLSYEQYF
NA	TRBV5-4	TRBJ2-2	NA	TGTGCCAGCAGCGCCGGACAGAACACCGGGGAGCTGTTTTTT	CASSAGQNTGELFF